This T cell receptor beta chain was retrieved from a study of human T cells and chemical hapten exposure. Study-level findings and limits: Expanded TCRs formed significantly more large CDR3 similarity clusters than controls. No shift was seen in TCRs above 1 in 1000 frequency with DPC sensitization.

The CDR3 has 16 residues. Germline V gene data show CDR1 as SGHNT and CDR2 as YYREEE (reference sequence). Unmatched junction bases numbered 4, after V lost 4 bases and J lost 2 bases. A single record per CDR3 protein comes from TCRdb applying MiXCR to the RACE reads. The sample records some 84,000 distinct CDR3 sequences, roughly 10% being singletons. This clonotype was counted ten times or more. Its antigen is unidentified. Time point meaning: patch test 2, 6 weeks after DPC sensitization. Specified treatment: therapeutic diphenylcyclopropenone sensitization with weekly scalp DPC. The TCR comes from a woman in her fifties or sixties with alopecia areata. Some clones in this sample may be carry-over from other donors' samples. The chain uses TRBV5-4 and TRBJ2-5; 14 bases agree with TRBD2. The sample in question was whole blood, obtained in connection with sensitization to the hapten diphenylcyclopropenone (DPC). The CDR3 region has the DNA TGTGCCAGCAGCGGCGGGACTAGCGGGAGACAAGAGACCCAGTACTTC. Amino acids: CASSGGTSGRQETQYF.